The 15 T cell receptor beta chains listed next were all sequenced from one sample in a study of siplizumab effects on memory and regulatory T cells. The mixed lymphocyte reaction cells were grown together in coculture at 37°C for less than 7 days. The antigens these receptors bind are not known. Only in-frame clones appear in the TCRdb table, and some are missing; sequencing was by immunoSEQ multiplex PCR. Of fewer than 11,000 clones listed, around 45% are singletons. The specimen sequenced was CFSE-low (dividing) CD8+ T cells sorted from an allogeneic mixed lymphocyte reaction. Receptor source: a human donor in good health; the cells came from an allogeneic mixed lymphocyte reaction.

This clone rates as medium-sized (0.01 to 0.1%). This chain joins TRBV13 and TRBJ1-4; no definite D call. The CDR3 length is 16 residues. Germline V gene data show CDR1 as PRHDT and CDR2 as FYEKMQ (reference sequence). V lost 3 bases, J lost 0 bases, and 11 bases lay in between. Here the CDR3 reads CASSFNGHSTNEKLFF. The CDR3, as DNA: TGTGCCAGCAGCTTCAACGGGCACTCAACTAATGAAAAACTGTTTTTT.

The chain employs TRBV25-1 and TRBJ2-7, with 9 positions matching TRBD1. This CDR3 region has 14 residues. Germline CDR1 is MGHDK and CDR2 is SYGVNS. J was trimmed by 7 bases and V by 2 bases; bases with no gene match: 6. The CDR3 region is CASSEGTGLKEQYF. The CDR3 nucleotides are TGTGCCAGCAGTGAAGGGACAGGGTTGAAAGAGCAGTACTTC.

The chain employs TRBV7-9 and TRBJ2-7; TRBD2 matches at 11 bases. The germline V gene encodes CDR1 SEHNR and CDR2 FQNEAQ (reference sequence). The CDR3 extends over 15 amino acids. J lost 0 bases, V lost 3 bases, and 1 base had no gene match. This chain's CDR3 is CASSLTSGDSYEQYF. The DNA for the CDR3 is TGTGCCAGCAGCTTGACTAGCGGGGACTCCTACGAGCAGTACTTC.

By its share, this clone is medium-sized (0.01 to 0.1%). The chain carries TRBV5-4 and TRBJ1-5; D perhaps matches TRBD1 (5 bases). Germline values: CDR1 SGHNT, CDR2 YYREEE (reference sequence). With 2 bases removed from V and 6 bases from J, the gap between germline ends came to 12 bases. The CDR3 is 14 amino acids. The CDR3 protein is CASSFWGGGQPQHF. CDR3 in DNA: TGTGCCAGCAGCTTTTGGGGCGGCGGTCAGCCCCAGCATTTT.

This rearrangement joins TRBV13 to TRBJ2-7, with TRBD2 matching over 7 bases. CDR3 length equals 15 residues. V trimming: 6 bases; J trimming: 1 base; junction bases outside the gene matches: 9. The germline V gene encodes CDR1 PRHDT and CDR2 FYEKMQ (reference sequence). Here the CDR3 DNA reads TGTGCCAGCAGTCCTGTGGGGGGGGGATCCTACGAGCAGTACTTC. Translating gives CASSPVGGGSYEQYF.

The chain carries TRBV29-1 and TRBJ2-3, with a tentative D call TRBD2 (5 bases). The CDR3 has 16 residues. The ends were cut back, 0 bases at V and 1 base at J, with 14 bases in the middle. The germline CDR1 and CDR2 sequences are SQVTM and ANQGSEA. CDR3 protein: CSVEDHGDLRTDTQYF. The CDR3 nucleotides read TGCAGCGTTGAAGATCACGGGGATTTACGCACAGATACGCAGTATTTT.

The chain carries TRBV7-8 and TRBJ1-5, with 7 nucleotides matching TRBD1. V was clipped by 5 bases and J by 6 bases; unmatched bases: 7. The CDR3 runs 14 residues. Germline V gene lookup returns CDR1 SGHVS and CDR2 FQNEAQ. The CDR3 region has the DNA TGTGCCAGCAGCCCAACCACAGGGGTTCAGCCCCAGCATTTT. Its translation: CASSPTTGVQPQHF.

The rearrangement links TRBV4-1 to TRBJ2-7; the match to TRBD1 covers 7 bases. The junction had 3 bases not matched to a gene; V was cut back by 2 bases and J by 2 bases. CDR1 is MGHRA and CDR2 is YSYEKL in the germline V gene. There are 14 residues in the CDR3. CDR3 sequence reads: CASSQRDSAYEQYF. In DNA form, the CDR3 reads TGCGCCAGCAGCCAACGGGACAGCGCCTACGAGCAGTACTTC.

This clone was seen more than once but under ten times. CDR3 in amino acids: CSVVPTSYEQYF. The DNA of the CDR3 is TGCAGCGTTGTCCCAACTTCCTACGAGCAGTACTTC. The chain uses TRBV29-1 and TRBJ2-7; unclear D gene. The germline V gene encodes CDR1 SQVTM and CDR2 ANQGSEA. V was clipped by 4 bases and J by 1 base, with 8 bases between them. The CDR3 is 12 amino acids.

The chain couples TRBV5-1 to TRBJ1-4; TRBD1 might be the D (5 bases). In germline, CDR1 is SGHRS, CDR2 YFSETQ. V was trimmed by 7 bases and J by 1 base, leaving 11 bases between them. The CDR3 loop spans 14 amino acids. As DNA, the CDR3 is TGCGCCAGCTCACCCGGGGGAACTAATGAAAAACTGTTTTTT. Translation: CASSPGGTNEKLFF.

This sequence joins TRBV28 and TRBJ2-5; 7 nucleotides agree with TRBD1. The closer fit of TRBJ2-7 to the DNA end suggests the J call may be wrong. In germline, CDR1 is MDHEN, CDR2 SYDVKM. The CDR3 runs to 14 residues. DNA for the CDR3: TGTGCCAGCAAAACTCCGGGACAGAGCTACGAGCAGTACTTC. Its protein is CASKTPGQSYEQYF.

This clone was found a few times. V usage is TRBV4-1 and J usage is TRBJ2-2; TRBD2 is a possible D gene (5 bases). Germline lookup yields CDR1 MGHRA and CDR2 YSYEKL. The CDR3 sequence is 15 residues long. Trimming removed 4 bases from V and 2 bases from J, with 11 bases in between. The CDR3 sequence: CASSLEGGNTGELFF. CDR3 sequence (DNA): TGCGCCAGCAGCCTTGAGGGCGGAAACACCGGGGAGCTGTTTTTT.

The gene calls are TRBV5-1 and TRBJ1-2; weak D call: TRBD1 (6 bases). The germline V gene encodes CDR1 SGHRS and CDR2 YFSETQ. V shed 4 bases and J shed 0 bases, with 16 bases lying between them. The CDR3 sequence is 16 residues long. The CDR3 reads CASSQRPRDTNYGYTF. In DNA form, the CDR3 reads TGCGCCAGCAGCCAAAGGCCCAGGGACACTAACTATGGCTACACCTTC. Combining the CDR3 with reference TRBV5-1 and TRBJ1-2 gives the whole variable domain KAGVTQTPRYLIKTRGQQVTLSCSPISGHRSVSWYQQTPGQGLQFLFEYFSETQRNKGNFPGRFSGRQFSNSRSEMNVSTLELGDSALYLCASSQRPRDTNYGYTFGSGTRLTVV.

The rearrangement joins TRBV6-5 to TRBJ1-2; D unresolved. V lost 2 bases and J lost 2, with 9 bases in between. CDR3 size: 14 residues. Germline lookup yields CDR1 MNHEY and CDR2 SVGAGI. The chain's CDR3 is CASSYVDMNYGYTF. CDR3 sequence (DNA): TGTGCCAGCAGTTACGTGGATATGAACTATGGCTACACCTTC.

This clone is categorized as medium-sized. V usage is TRBV9 and J usage is TRBJ2-7, with unresolved D. Germline V CDR1 and CDR2: SGDLS, YYNGEE. CDR3 size: 15 residues. Trimming took 3 bases from V and 3 from J, leaving 16 bases between them. Here the CDR3 DNA reads TGTGCCAGCAGCGCCCGGGTGGGTAGGGACTACGAGCAGTACTTC. The encoded protein is CASSARVGRDYEQYF.